The TCR beta chain described here comes from a study of regulatory and conventional T cells in RAG deficiency. Worth noting for this clone: No antigen is known for it.

Sequenced by immunoSEQ multiplex PCR; TCRdb stores in-frame clones only, minus some. The sample includes about 8,500 clones, 80% of them seen just once. Trimming took 3 bases from V and 5 from J, leaving 11 bases between them. The CDR3 is 13 residues long. Per the germline V gene, CDR1 is SGDLS and CDR2 is YYNGEE. The study's findings and limits: Omenn CD25-high CD127-low cells may be activated cells, not true Tregs. Control T-cell subsets had markedly higher Shannon entropy and lower Simpson indices than RAG-deficient patients. Compared with controls, unique Treg TCR beta sequences dropped roughly 100-fold in Omenn syndrome and CID/AS.

These same records also appear under a second study, on regulatory T cells. Per that paper: The PCR used 52 TRBV and 13 TRBJ primers. Regulatory T cells showed the strongest V-J pair restriction and V/J gene skewing among patient repertoires.

The receptor's source is a human donor in good health. The sample comprised CD8+ T cells sorted from blood. The V gene is TRBV9, the J gene TRBJ1-1; weak D call: TRBD1 (5 bases). This CDR3 reads CASSATPGTEAFF. Here the CDR3 DNA reads TGTGCCAGCAGCGCGACCCCAGGGACTGAAGCTTTCTTT.